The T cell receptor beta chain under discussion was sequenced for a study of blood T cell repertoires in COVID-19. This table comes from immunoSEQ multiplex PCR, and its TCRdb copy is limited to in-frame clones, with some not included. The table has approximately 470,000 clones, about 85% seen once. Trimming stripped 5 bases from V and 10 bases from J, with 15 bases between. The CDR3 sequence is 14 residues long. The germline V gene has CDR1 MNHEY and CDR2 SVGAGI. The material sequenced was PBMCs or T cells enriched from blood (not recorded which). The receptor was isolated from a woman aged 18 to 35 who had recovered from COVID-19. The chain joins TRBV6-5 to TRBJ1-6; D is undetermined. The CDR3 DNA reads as TGTGCCAGCAGTAAATCCCCGACACTGTCACCCCTCCACTTT. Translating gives CASSKSPTLSPLHF.